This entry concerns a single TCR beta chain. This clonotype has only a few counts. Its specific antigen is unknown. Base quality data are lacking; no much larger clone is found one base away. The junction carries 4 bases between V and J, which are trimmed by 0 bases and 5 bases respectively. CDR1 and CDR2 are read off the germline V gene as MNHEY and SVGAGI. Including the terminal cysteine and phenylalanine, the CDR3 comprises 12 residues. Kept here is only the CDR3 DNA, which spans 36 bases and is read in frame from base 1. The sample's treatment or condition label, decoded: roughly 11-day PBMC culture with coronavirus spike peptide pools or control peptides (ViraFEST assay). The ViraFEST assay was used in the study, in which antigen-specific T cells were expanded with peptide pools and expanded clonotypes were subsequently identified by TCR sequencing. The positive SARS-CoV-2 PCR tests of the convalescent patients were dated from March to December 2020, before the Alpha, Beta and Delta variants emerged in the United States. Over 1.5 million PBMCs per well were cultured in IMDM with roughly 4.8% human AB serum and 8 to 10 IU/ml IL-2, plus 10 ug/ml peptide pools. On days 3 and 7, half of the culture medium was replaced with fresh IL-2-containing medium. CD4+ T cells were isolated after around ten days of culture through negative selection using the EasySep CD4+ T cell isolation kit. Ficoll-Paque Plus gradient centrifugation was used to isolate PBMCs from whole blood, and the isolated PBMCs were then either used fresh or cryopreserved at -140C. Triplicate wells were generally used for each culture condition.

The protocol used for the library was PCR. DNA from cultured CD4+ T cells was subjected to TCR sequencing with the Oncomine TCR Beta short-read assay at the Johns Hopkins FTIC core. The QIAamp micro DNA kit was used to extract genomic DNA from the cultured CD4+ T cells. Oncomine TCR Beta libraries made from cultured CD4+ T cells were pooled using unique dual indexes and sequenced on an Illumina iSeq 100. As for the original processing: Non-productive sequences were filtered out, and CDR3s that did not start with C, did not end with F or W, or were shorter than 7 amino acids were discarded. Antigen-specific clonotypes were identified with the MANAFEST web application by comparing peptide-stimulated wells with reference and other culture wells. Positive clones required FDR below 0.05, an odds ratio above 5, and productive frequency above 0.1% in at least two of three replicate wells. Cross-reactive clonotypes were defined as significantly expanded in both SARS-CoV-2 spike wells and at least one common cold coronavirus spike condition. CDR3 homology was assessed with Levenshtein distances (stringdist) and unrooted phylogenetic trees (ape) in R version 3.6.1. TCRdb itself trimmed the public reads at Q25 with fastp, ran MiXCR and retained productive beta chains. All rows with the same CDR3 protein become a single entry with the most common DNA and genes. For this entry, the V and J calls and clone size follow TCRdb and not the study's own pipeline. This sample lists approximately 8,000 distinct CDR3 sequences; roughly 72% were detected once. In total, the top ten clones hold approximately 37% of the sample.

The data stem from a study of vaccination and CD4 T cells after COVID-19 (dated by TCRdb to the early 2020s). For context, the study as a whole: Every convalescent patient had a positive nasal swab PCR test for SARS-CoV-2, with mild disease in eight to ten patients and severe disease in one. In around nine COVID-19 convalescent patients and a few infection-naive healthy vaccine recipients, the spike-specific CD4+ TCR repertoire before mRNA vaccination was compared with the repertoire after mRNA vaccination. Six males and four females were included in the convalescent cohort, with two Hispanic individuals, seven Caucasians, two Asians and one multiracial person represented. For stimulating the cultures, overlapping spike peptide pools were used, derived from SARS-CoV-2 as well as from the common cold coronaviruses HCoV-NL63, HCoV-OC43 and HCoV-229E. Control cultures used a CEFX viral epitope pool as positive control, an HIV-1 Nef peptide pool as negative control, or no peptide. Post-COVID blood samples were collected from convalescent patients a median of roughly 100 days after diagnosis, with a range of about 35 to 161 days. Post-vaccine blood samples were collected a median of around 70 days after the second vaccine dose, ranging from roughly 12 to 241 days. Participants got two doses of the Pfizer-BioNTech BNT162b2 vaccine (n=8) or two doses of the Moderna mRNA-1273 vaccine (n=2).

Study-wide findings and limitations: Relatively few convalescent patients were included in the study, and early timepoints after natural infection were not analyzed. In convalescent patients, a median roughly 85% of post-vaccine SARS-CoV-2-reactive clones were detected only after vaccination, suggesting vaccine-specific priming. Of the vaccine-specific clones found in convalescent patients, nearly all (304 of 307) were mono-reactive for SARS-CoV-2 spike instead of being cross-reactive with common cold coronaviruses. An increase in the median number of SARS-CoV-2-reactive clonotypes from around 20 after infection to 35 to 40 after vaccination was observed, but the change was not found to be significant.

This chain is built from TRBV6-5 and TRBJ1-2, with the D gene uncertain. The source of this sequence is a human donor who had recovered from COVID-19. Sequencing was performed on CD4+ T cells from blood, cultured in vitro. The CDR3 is CASSYSDYGYTF. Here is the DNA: TGTGCCAGCAGTTACTCCGATTATGGCTACACCTTC.